This T cell receptor (beta chain) stems from a study of cytomegalovirus exposure and HLA in healthy donors. General study findings and limits: As a later analysis revealed, the rate of TCR association differed by HLA locus, with DRB1 most and HLA-C fewest. Reportedly, TCR beta sequences accurately predicted HLA-A and HLA-B alleles in most subjects. Rarity held for most TCR sequences, but there were some public TCRs that occurred in many donors.

The sample holds one count of this clone. No antigen is known for it. Healthy bone marrow donors made up the donor group. The study ran its PCR with 60 Vbeta and 13 Jbeta primers. The table came from immunoSEQ multiplex PCR; TCRdb's copy has only in-frame clones and leaves some out. The table has some 200,000 clones, over 70% seen once. V lost 0 bases to trimming and J lost 1 base, with 12 bases between them. CDR3 length: 16 residues. Germline-derived CDR1 and CDR2 are LGHNA and YSLEER. The chain is built from TRBV4-3 and TRBJ1-1; perhaps TRBD1 as D (5 bases). The sample was PBMCs. The origin of this receptor is a man in his fifties or sixties in good health and CMV-seronegative. In nucleotides, the CDR3 is TGCGCCAGCAGCCAAGAATTGGGGGGTCGGAACACTGAAGCTTTCTTT. Its protein product is CASSQELGGRNTEAFF.